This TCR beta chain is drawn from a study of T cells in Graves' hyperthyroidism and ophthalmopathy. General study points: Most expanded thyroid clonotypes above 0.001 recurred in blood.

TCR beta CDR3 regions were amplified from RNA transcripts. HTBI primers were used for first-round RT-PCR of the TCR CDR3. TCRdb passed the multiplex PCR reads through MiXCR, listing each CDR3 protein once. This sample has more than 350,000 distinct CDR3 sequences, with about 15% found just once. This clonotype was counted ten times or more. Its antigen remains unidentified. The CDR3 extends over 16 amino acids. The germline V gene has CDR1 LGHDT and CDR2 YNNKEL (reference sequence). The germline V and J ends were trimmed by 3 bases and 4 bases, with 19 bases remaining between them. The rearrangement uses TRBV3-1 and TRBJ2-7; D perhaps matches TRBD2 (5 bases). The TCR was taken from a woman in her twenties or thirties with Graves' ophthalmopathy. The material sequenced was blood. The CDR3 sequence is CASSQGSFTRNYEQYF. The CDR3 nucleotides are TGTGCCAGCAGCCAGGGGAGCTTCACCCGGAATTACGAGCAGTACTTC.